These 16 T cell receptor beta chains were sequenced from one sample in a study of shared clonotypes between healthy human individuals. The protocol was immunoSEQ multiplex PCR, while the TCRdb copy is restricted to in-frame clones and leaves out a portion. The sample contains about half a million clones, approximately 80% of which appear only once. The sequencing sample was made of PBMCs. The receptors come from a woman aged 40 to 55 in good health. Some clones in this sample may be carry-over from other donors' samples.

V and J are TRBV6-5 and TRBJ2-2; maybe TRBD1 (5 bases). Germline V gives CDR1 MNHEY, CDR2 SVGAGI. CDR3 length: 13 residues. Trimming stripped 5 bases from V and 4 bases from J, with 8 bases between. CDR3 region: CASSVDSTGELFF. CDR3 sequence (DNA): TGTGCCAGCAGTGTCGACAGCACCGGGGAGCTGTTTTTT.

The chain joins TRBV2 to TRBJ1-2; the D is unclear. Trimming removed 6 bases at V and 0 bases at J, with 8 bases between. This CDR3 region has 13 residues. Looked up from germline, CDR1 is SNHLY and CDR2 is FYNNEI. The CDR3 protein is CASRGRTNYGYTF. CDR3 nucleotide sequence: TGTGCCAGCAGAGGCAGAACTAACTATGGCTACACCTTC.

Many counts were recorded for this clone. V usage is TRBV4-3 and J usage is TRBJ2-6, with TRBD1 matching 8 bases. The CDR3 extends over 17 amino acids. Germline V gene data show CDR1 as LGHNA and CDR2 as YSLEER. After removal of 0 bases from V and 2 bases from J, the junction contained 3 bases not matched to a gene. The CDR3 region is CASSQESGGTGANVLTF. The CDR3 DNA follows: TGCGCCAGCAGCCAAGAGTCAGGGGGCACTGGGGCCAACGTCCTGACTTTC.

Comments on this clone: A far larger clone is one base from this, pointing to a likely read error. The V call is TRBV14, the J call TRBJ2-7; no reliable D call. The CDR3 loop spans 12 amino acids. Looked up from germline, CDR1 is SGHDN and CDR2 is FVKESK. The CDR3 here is CARSPVPYEQYF. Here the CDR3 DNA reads TGTGCCAGAAGCCCGGTGCCCTACGAGCAGTACTTC.

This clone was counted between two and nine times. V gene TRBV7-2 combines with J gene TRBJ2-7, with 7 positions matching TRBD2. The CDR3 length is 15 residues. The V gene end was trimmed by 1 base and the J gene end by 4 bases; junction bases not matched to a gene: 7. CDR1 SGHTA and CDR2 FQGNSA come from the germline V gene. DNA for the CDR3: TGTGCCAGCAGCTTAGATGGCGGGAGCCGGTACGAGCAGTACTTC. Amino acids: CASSLDGGSRYEQYF.

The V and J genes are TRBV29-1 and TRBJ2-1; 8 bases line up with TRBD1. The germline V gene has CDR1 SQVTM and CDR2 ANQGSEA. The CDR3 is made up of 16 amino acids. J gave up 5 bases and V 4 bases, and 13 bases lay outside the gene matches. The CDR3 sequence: CSVAGQGGKVDNEQFF. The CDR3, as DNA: TGCAGCGTTGCTGGACAGGGCGGGAAGGTGGACAATGAGCAGTTCTTC.

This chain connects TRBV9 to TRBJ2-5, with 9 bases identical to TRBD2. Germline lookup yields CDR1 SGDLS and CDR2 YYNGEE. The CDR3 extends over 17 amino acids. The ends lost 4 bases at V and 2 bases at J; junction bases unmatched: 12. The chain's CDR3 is CASSPEGREGWQETQYF. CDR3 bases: TGTGCCAGCAGCCCAGAGGGGCGGGAGGGTTGGCAAGAGACCCAGTACTTC.

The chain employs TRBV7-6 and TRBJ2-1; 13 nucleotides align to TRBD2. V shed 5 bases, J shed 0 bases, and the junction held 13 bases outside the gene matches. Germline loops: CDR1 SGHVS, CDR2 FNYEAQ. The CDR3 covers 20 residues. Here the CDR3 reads CASSIGRGLAGQSSYNEQFF. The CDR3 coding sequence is TGTGCCAGCAGCATCGGCCGGGGACTAGCGGGACAAAGCTCCTACAATGAGCAGTTCTTC.

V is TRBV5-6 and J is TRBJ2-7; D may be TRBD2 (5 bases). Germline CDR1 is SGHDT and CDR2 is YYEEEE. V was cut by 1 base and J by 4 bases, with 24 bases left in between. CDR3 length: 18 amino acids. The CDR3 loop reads CASSLLAGPGLTLYEQYF. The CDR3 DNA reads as TGTGCCAGCAGCTTGCTAGCAGGACCAGGCCTTACCTTGTACGAGCAGTACTTC.

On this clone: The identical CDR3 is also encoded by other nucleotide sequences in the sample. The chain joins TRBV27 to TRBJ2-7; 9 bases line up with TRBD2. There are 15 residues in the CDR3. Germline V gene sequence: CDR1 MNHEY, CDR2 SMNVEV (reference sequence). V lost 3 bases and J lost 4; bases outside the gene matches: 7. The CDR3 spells CASSLGGRALYEQYF. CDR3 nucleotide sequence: TGTGCCAGCAGTTTGGGCGGGAGGGCCTTATACGAGCAGTACTTC.

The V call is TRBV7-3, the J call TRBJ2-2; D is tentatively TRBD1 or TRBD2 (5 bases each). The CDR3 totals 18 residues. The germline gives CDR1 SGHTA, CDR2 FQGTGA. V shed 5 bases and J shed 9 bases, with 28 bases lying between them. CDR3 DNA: TGTGCCAGCAGCCCCCCAGTCGTCTTAGCAGGGACGGCCAGGGAGCTGTTTTTT. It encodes CASSPPVVLAGTARELFF.

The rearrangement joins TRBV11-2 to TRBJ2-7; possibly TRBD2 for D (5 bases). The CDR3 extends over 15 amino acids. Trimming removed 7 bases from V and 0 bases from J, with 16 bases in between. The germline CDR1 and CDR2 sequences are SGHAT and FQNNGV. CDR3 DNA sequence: TGTGCCAGCAACCCAACCGGGGTGGCCTCCTACGAGCAGTACTTC. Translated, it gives CASNPTGVASYEQYF.

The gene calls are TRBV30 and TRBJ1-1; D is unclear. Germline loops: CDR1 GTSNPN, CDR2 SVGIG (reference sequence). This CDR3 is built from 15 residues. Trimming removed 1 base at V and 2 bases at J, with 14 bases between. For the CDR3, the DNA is TGTGCCTGGAGTGGCCCCTGGCAGGCTAACACTGAAGCTTTCTTT. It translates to CAWSGPWQANTEAFF.

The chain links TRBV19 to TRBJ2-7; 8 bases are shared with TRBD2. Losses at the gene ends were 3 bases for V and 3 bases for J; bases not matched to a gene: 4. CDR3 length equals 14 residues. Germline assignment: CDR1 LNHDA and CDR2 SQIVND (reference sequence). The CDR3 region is CASSMGTSGYEQYF. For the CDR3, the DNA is TGTGCCAGTAGTATGGGGACTAGTGGCTACGAGCAGTACTTC.

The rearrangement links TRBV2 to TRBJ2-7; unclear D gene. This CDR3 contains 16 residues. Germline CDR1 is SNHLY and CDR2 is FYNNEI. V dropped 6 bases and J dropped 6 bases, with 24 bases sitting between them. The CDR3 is CASRPLGQSFSGEQYF. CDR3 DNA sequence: TGTGCCAGCAGGCCCTTAGGGCAGAGTTTTTCGGGCGAGCAGTACTTC.

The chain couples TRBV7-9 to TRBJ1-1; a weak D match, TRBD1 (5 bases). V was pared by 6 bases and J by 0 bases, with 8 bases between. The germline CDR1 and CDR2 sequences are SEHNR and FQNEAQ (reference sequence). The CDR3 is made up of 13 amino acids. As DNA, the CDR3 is TGTGCCAGCAGGGTAGGGGTGAACACTGAAGCTTTCTTT. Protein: CASRVGVNTEAFF.